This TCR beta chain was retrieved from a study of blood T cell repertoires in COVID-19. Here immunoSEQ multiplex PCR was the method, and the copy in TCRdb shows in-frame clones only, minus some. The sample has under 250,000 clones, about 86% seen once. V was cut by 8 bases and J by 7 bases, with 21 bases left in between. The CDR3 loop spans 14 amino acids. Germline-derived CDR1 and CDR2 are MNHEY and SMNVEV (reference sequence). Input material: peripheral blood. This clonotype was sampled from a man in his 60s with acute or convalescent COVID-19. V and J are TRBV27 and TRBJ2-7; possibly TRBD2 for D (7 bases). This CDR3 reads CASSWGGQVWEQYF. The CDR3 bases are TGTGCCAGCTCTTGGGGGGGCCAAGTTTGGGAGCAGTACTTC.